The 21 T cell receptor beta chains presented below share a single source sample, sequenced in a study of blood T cell repertoires in COVID-19. Sequencing was performed with immunoSEQ multiplex PCR; in TCRdb, only in-frame clones are kept and a portion is missing. The top ten hold approximately 5% of the sample, which has 110,000 to 150,000 clones, roughly 84% seen once. Sequencing was performed on PBMCs or T cells enriched from blood (not recorded which). Receptors originate from a man aged 35-49 years with acute COVID-19.

For the CDR3, the DNA is TGTGCCAGCAGCTTCTCCAGGGGCAACGAGCAGTACTTC. Protein sequence: CASSFSRGNEQYF. The chain joins TRBV5-5 to TRBJ2-7, with TRBD1 as a possible D gene (6 bases). Germline-derived CDR1 and CDR2 are SGHKS and YYEKEE (reference sequence). The CDR3 runs 13 residues. V was pared by 2 bases and J by 5 bases, with 11 bases between.

This sequence joins TRBV5-1 and TRBJ1-1, with TRBD1 matching 9 bases. V trimming: 4 bases; J trimming: 1 base; junction bases outside the gene matches: 5. This CDR3 contains 15 residues. Germline-derived CDR1 and CDR2 are SGHRS and YFSETQ. The CDR3 DNA reads as TGCGCCAGCAGCCCAACAGGGGGCTGGAACACTGAAGCTTTCTTT. This translates into CASSPTGGWNTEAFF.

The CDR3 spells CASRLTGEDIQYF. The DNA of the CDR3 is TGTGCCAGCAGGTTGACAGGGGAGGACATTCAGTACTTC. The chain recombines TRBV6-5 with TRBJ2-4; 8 nucleotides line up with TRBD1. The J segment lost 8 bases and the V segment lost 6 bases, leaving 6 bases of the junction unmatched. The germline CDR1 and CDR2 sequences are MNHEY and SVGAGI. The CDR3 loop spans 13 amino acids.

The V and J genes are TRBV7-9 and TRBJ2-5; TRBD1 might be the D (6 bases). Germline V gene lookup returns CDR1 SEHNR and CDR2 FQNEAQ (reference sequence). The germline V and J ends were trimmed by 5 bases and 3 bases, with 16 bases remaining between them. The CDR3 length is 15 residues. The CDR3 region is CASSRARGMEETQYF. The CDR3 DNA sequence: TGTGCCAGCAGCCGTGCCAGGGGCATGGAAGAGACCCAGTACTTC.

This chain links TRBV4-3 with TRBJ2-1, with TRBD1 matching over 7 bases. The germline gives CDR1 LGHNA, CDR2 YSLEER. Trimming took 3 bases from V and 2 from J; bases not matched to a gene: 16. The CDR3 consists of 19 residues. CDR3 residues: CASSQSTPQTRGTYNEQFF. In DNA, the CDR3 is TGCGCCAGCAGCCAGTCTACCCCCCAGACCAGGGGGACCTACAATGAGCAGTTCTTC.

The chain carries TRBV21-1 and TRBJ2-1; TRBD2, the D gene given by the table, was not confirmed from the DNA. TRBV21-1 is a pseudogene locus. The CDR3 extends over 13 amino acids. The DNA of the CDR3 is TGTGCCAGCAGCCGTGGCGGGGTTAATGAGCAGTTCTTC. Its translation is CASSRGGVNEQFF.

The rearrangement uses TRBV12-2 and TRBJ2-1; the table's TRBD1 call for D was not verified on the DNA. TRBV12-2 is given as a pseudogene. The CDR3 consists of 17 residues. Here the CDR3 reads CASRPLWGQGRVGEQFF. The CDR3 DNA reads TGTGCAAGTCGCCCCCTCTGGGGACAGGGGCGAGTAGGTGAGCAGTTCTTC.

The chain uses TRBV18 and TRBJ2-7; the match to TRBD1 covers 8 bases. Germline lookup yields CDR1 KGHSH and CDR2 LQKENI. J was trimmed by 3 bases and V by 1 base; bases with no gene match: 8. The CDR3 is made up of 16 amino acids. CDR3 nucleotide sequence: TGTGCCAGCTCACCACGACAGGGGACGAGCCACTACGAGCAGTACTTC. It translates to CASSPRQGTSHYEQYF.

The V and J genes are TRBV5-1 and TRBJ2-1; no clear D. V dropped 0 bases and J dropped 0 bases, with 13 bases sitting between them. This CDR3 contains 17 residues. Germline V gene lookup returns CDR1 SGHRS and CDR2 YFSETQ. This CDR3 is CASSLALGLPSYNEQFF. CDR3 sequence (DNA): TGCGCCAGCAGCTTGGCCCTGGGCCTCCCCTCCTACAATGAGCAGTTCTTC.

The gene calls are TRBV28 and TRBJ1-2; D unclear. V was cut by 2 bases and J by 0 bases, with 10 bases left in between. The CDR3 is 15 residues long. Germline V gives CDR1 MDHEN, CDR2 SYDVKM. CDR3 protein: CASSLGTASNYGYTF. CDR3 sequence (DNA): TGTGCCAGCAGTTTAGGTACAGCTTCTAACTATGGCTACACCTTC.

The CDR3 coding sequence is TGTGCCAGCAGAGAGGGGGCGGATGAAAAACTGTTTTTT. This gives the protein CASREGADEKLFF. The chain carries TRBV28 and TRBJ1-4, with 7 bases aligning to TRBD1. V dropped 6 bases and J dropped 6; count of bases not matched to a gene: 4. The CDR3 sequence is 13 residues long. Looked up from germline, CDR1 is MDHEN and CDR2 is SYDVKM.

About this clone: Other DNA sequences of this sample code for an identical CDR3. CDR3 region: CASSIRSGTSTDTQYF. CDR3 DNA: TGTGCCAGTAGTATTAGGTCAGGTACTAGCACAGATACGCAGTATTTT. The rearrangement links TRBV19 to TRBJ2-3; D gene uncertain. The V and J ends lost 3 bases and 0 bases respectively, with 13 bases between them. This CDR3 has 16 residues. Per germline, CDR1 LNHDA and CDR2 SQIVND (reference sequence). The complete variable domain, with remaining parts taken from reference TRBV19 and TRBJ2-3, reads DGGITQSPKYLFRKEGQNVTLSCEQNLNHDAMYWYRQDPGQGLRLIYYSQIVNDFQKGDIAEGYSVSREKKESFPLTVTSAQKNPTAFYLCASSIRSGTSTDTQYFGPGTRLTVL.

Written as DNA, the CDR3 is TGTGCCAGCAGCAGAAAACAGGGGGCCGGGGGGGACACTGAAGCTTTCTTT. Amino acid sequence: CASSRKQGAGGDTEAFF. The chain recombines TRBV5-4 with TRBJ1-1, with TRBD1 matching 9 bases. V was pared by 4 bases and J by 3 bases, with 13 bases of the junction left unmatched. In germline, CDR1 is SGHNT, CDR2 YYREEE (reference sequence). This CDR3 is 17 amino acids long.

The rearrangement joins TRBV7-2 to TRBJ2-7; tentatively, D is TRBD1 (6 bases). Germline lookup yields CDR1 SGHTA and CDR2 FQGNSA. The V and J ends lost 5 bases and 2 bases respectively, with 13 bases between them. CDR3 length: 14 amino acids. The CDR3 bases are TGTGCCAGCAGCCCGGGACACGGCCCCTACGAGCAGTACTTC. It is translated as CASSPGHGPYEQYF.

Only one count was recorded for this clone. This chain connects TRBV11-2 to TRBJ2-7; D gene ambiguous. The CDR3 sequence is 13 residues long. Deletions cut 4 bases from V and 4 bases from J, with 11 bases between. The germline V gene encodes CDR1 SGHAT and CDR2 FQNNGV. This CDR3 is CASSSPARYEQYF. CDR3 in DNA: TGTGCCAGCAGCTCCCCCGCTCGGTACGAGCAGTACTTC.

The V and J genes are TRBV28 and TRBJ2-7, with 11 positions matching TRBD1. V lost 8 bases to trimming and J lost 2 bases; unmatched junction nucleotides: 2. The CDR3 consists of 13 residues. Germline CDR1 reads MDHEN; CDR2 reads SYDVKM. CDR3 sequence reads: CASGQGATYEQYF. CDR3 DNA sequence: TGTGCCAGCGGACAGGGGGCGACCTACGAGCAGTACTTC. Supplemented by reference TRBV28 and TRBJ2-7, the full variable domain reads DVKVTQSSRYLVKRTGEKVFLECVQDMDHENMFWYRQDPGLGLRLIYFSYDVKMKEKGDIPEGYSVSREKKERFSLILESASTNQTSMYLCASGQGATYEQYFGPGTRLTVT.

The V call is TRBV4-1, the J call TRBJ1-4; D is possibly TRBD1 (6 bases). The CDR3 covers 14 residues. The V and J ends lost 4 bases and 8 bases respectively, with 14 bases between them. Germline values: CDR1 MGHRA, CDR2 YSYEKL. DNA for the CDR3: TGCGCCAGCAGCCTGATTAACAGGGCCGAAAAACTGTTTTTT. Amino acid sequence: CASSLINRAEKLFF.

This chain uses TRBV6-2 or TRBV6-3 with TRBJ2-2, with D possibly matching TRBD1 (6 bases). This CDR3 has 19 residues. Trimming cost V 4 bases and J 3 bases, with 24 bases left between them. CDR1 is MNHEY and CDR2 is SVGEGT in the germline V gene. CDR3 in DNA: TGTGCCAGCAGTTCCTCACCCAGCCCCAGGGGATCTGACACCGGGGAGCTGTTTTTT. Protein sequence: CASSSSPSPRGSDTGELFF.

This clone has a single count. An end of the junction differs from the germline gene, which may be a read error. V is TRBV2 and J is TRBJ1-5; TRBD1 matches at 8 bases. Germline assignment: CDR1 SNHLY and CDR2 FYNNEI. The CDR3 loop spans 19 amino acids. The CDR3 loop is CASAQDRDRLSHRNQLQHF. The DNA of the CDR3 is TGTGCCAGCGCCCAAGACCGGGACAGGTTATCACACAGAAATCAGCTCCAGCATTTT.

This chain joins TRBV5-6 and TRBJ2-7, with 8 bases matching TRBD1. With 4 bases clipped from V and 7 bases from J, the junction kept 10 bases outside the gene matches. This CDR3 comprises 14 residues. Germline V gene lookup returns CDR1 SGHDT and CDR2 YYEEEE. This CDR3 is CASSPGDRPWEQYF. Written as DNA, the CDR3 is TGTGCCAGCAGCCCCGGGGACAGGCCGTGGGAGCAGTACTTC.

The V and J genes are TRBV19 and TRBJ1-1; TRBD1 aligns across 8 bases. The length of the CDR3 is 13 residues. V gave up 6 bases and J gave up 4 bases; unmatched junction bases: 4. CDR1 is LNHDA and CDR2 is SQIVND in the germline V gene (reference sequence). The CDR3 region has the DNA TGTGCCAGTAGACTCACAGGGGGCACTGAAGCTTTCTTT. It specifies CASRLTGGTEAFF.